In this sample, the clone carrying this TCR beta chain turned up a few times. Its matching antigen is unknown. The PCR was carried out with 60 Vbeta primers and 13 Jbeta primers. Some clones are missing from TCRdb's copy, which holds only in-frame ones; the method was immunoSEQ multiplex PCR. Of 180,000 or so clones listed, about 9.4% are singletons. These data come from a study of cytomegalovirus exposure and HLA in healthy donors. Study-wide results and limits: Sequencing artifact likely explains a cluster of highly shared sequence variants. TCR beta chains numbering some 160 were designated cytomegalovirus-associated. Reports indicate that TCR beta sequences accurately predicted the HLA-A and HLA-B alleles of most subjects.

The CDR3 loop spans 14 amino acids. Germline lookup yields CDR1 SNHLY and CDR2 FYNNEI. With 4 bases removed from V and 0 bases from J, the gap between germline ends came to 9 bases. This chain links TRBV2 with TRBJ1-2, with a weak D call TRBD1 (5 bases). This sequence was found in a woman in her 30s in good health and CMV-seropositive. Sequenced: PBMCs. This CDR3 reads CASSGQGSNYGYTF. The CDR3 bases are TGTGCCAGCAGTGGGCAGGGCTCTAACTATGGCTACACCTTC.